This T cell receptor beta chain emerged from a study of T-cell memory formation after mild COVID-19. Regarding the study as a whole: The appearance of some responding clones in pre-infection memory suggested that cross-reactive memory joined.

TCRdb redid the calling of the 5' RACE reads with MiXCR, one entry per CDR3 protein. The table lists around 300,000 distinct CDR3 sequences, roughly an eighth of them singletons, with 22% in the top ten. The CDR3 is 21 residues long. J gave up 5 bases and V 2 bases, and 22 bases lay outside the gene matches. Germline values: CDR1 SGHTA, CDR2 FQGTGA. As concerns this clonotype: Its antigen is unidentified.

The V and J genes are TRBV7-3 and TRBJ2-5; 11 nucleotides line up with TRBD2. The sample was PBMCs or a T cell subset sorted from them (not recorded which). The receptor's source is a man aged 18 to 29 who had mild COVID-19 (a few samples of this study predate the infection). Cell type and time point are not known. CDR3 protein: CASSLAFQDLIGASGRETQYF. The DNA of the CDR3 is TGTGCCAGCAGCTTAGCTTTTCAAGACTTGATCGGGGCTAGCGGGAGGGAGACCCAGTACTTC.